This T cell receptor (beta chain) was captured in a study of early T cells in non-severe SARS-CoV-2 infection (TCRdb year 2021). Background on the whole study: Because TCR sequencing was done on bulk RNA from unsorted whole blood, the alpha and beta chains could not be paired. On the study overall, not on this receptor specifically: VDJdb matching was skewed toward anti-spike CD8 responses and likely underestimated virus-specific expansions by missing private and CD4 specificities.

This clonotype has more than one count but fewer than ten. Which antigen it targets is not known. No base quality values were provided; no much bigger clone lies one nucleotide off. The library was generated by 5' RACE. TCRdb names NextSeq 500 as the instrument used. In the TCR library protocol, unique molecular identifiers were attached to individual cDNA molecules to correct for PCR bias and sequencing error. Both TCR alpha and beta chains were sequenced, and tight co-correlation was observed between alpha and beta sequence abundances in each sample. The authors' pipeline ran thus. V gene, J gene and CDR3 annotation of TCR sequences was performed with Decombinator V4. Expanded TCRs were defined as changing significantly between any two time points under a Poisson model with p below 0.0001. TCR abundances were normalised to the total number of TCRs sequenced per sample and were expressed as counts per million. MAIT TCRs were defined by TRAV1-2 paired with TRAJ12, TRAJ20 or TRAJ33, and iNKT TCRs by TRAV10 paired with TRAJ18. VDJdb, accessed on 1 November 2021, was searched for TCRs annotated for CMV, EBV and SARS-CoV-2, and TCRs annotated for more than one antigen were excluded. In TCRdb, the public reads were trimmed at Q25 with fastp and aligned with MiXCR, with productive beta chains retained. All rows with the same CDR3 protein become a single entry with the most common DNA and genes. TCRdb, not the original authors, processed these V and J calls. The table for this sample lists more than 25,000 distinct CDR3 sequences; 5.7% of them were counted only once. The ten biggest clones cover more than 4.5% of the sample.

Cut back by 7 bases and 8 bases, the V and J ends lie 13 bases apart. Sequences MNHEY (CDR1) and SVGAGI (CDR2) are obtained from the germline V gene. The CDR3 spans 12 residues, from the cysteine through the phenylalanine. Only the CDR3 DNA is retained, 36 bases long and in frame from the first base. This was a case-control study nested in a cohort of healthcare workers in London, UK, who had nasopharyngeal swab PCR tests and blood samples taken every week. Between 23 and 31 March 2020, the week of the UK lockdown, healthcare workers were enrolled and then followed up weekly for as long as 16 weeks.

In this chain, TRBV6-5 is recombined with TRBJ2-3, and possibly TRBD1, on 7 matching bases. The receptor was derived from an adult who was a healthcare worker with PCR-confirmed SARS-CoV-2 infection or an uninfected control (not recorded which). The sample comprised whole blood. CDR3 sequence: CASISQGGTQYF. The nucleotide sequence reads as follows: TGTGCCAGCATCTCCCAGGGGGGTACGCAGTATTTT.